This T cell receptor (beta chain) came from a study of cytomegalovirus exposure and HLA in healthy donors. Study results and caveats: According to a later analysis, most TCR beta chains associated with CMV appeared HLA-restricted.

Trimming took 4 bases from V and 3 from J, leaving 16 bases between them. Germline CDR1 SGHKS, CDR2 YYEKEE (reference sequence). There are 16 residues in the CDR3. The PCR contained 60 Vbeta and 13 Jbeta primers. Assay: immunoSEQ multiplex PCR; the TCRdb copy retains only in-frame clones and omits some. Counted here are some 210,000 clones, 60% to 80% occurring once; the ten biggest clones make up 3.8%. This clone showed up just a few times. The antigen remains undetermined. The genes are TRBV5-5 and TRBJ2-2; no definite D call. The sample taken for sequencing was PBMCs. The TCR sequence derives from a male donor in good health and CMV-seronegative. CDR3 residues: CASSKSRSLDTGELFF. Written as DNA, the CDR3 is TGTGCCAGCAGCAAAAGCCGCTCACTCGACACCGGGGAGCTGTTTTTT. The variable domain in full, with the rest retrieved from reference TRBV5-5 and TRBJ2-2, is DAGVTQSPTHLIKTRGQQVTLRCSPISGHKSVSWYQQVLGQGPQFIFQYYEKEERGRGNFPDRFSARQFPNYSSELNVNALLLGDSALYLCASSKSRSLDTGELFFGEGSRLTVL.